These T cell receptor beta chains were read from a single sample in a study. TCRdb passed the RT-PCR reads through MiXCR, listing each CDR3 protein once. The data hold hundreds of thousands of distinct CDR3 sequences, with around 14% observed a single time. Sequences were obtained from memory CD4+ T cells from blood. All receptors derive from a female donor in good health, serving as a healthy control. CDR3s leave out the opening cysteine and the closing phenylalanine or tryptophan.

CDR3: ASSYSGGRTNYGYT
V: TRBV6-5

CDR3: ASSYGGGLAGAGEQY
V: TRBV6-5

CDR3: ASSLRREELKETQY
V: TRBV18

CDR3: ASSPPGYLNEQF
V: TRBV3-1

CDR3: ASSFSRGLGELF
V: TRBV7-8

CDR3: ASSPGGGALVLQETQY
V: TRBV4-2

CDR3: SVAAGGLKETQY
V: TRBV29-1

CDR3: ASSYSASGYEQY
V: TRBV6-5

CDR3: AIREDRGINTEAF
V: TRBV10-3

CDR3: ASSFPANTEAF
V: TRBV12-3/TRBV12-4

CDR3: ASSVAPVNEQF
V: TRBV9

CDR3: SAPTASMTYNEQF
V: TRBV20-1

CDR3: ASSLFEGSNYNEQF
V: TRBV11-2

CDR3: ASSQLAAYEQY
V: TRBV6-1

CDR3: ASSQLRGADGYT
V: TRBV3-1

CDR3: ASSYWGLAGGAETQY
V: TRBV6-2/TRBV6-3

CDR3: ASGASTDTQY
V: TRBV7-9

CDR3: SVKQGANSYEQY
V: TRBV29-1

CDR3: ASRTVGAGNQPQH
V: TRBV6-5

CDR3: SVEDQRTGDGETQY
V: TRBV29-1

CDR3: ASSLSLEPQH
V: TRBV7-2

CDR3: ASSLTGGHTGELF
V: TRBV7-8

CDR3: SANRGPSSYNEQF
V: TRBV20-1

CDR3: SGLPVETQY
V: TRBV20-1

CDR3: SVTPLAGVDEQF
V: TRBV29-1

CDR3: SARSSTAEAF
V: TRBV20-1

CDR3: ASSSTTSGKTGELF
V: TRBV7-9

CDR3: AIKGGDYNEQF
V: TRBV10-3

CDR3: ASRLSGTEKLF
V: TRBV5-8

CDR3: ASSSGTGAINEQF
V: TRBV19

CDR3: ASSYLQGMGGNEQF
V: TRBV7-3

CDR3: ASSDASGGASYNEQF
V: TRBV25-1

CDR3: ATSDLRAGTEQF
V: TRBV24-1

CDR3: ASSLRTGNPPNTGELF
V: TRBV27

CDR3: SARGTAGNTIY
V: TRBV20-1

CDR3: ASSVLGFQGDEQY
V: TRBV11-2

CDR3: AISPTGANSPLH
V: TRBV10-3

CDR3: ASSQAQGEDTQY
V: TRBV4-3

CDR3: SVVQGLSGTDTQY
V: TRBV29-1

CDR3: SVRGRNNEQF
V: TRBV29-1

CDR3: ASSLDWETAFTDTQY
V: TRBV11-2

CDR3: ASSQDSTYNYGYT
V: TRBV4-3

CDR3: ASSFNADRDQPQH
V: TRBV7-2

CDR3: ASSFEGPYSLGGGWEVNTEAF
V: TRBV27

CDR3: ASSLVGFKETQY
V: TRBV12-3/TRBV12-4

CDR3: ASSRSGGARETQY
V: TRBV5-1

CDR3: ASSPSGGANTEVF
V: TRBV7-8